Shown below are 30 T cell receptor beta chains from a single sample sequenced in a study of cytomegalovirus exposure and HLA in healthy donors. The PCR contained 60 Vbeta and 13 Jbeta primers. Sequencing used immunoSEQ multiplex PCR; TCRdb keeps in-frame clones, though not all of them. The ten top clones account for 0.96%, within a sample of 130,000 to 150,000 clones. The sequenced material came from PBMCs. These receptors all stem from a male donor in good health and CMV-seronegative.

The rearrangement joins TRBV29-1 to TRBJ2-1, with 8 bases fitting TRBD2. V lost 5 bases and J lost 5; bases outside the gene matches: 14. CDR1 and CDR2 (germline): SQVTM, ANQGSEA. The CDR3 extends over 16 amino acids. The CDR3 nucleotides are TGCAGCGTTCATAGCGGGATTGAGGTGGCCGACAATGAGCAGTTCTTC. Protein product: CSVHSGIEVADNEQFF.

This chain connects TRBV9 to TRBJ2-1, with a tentative D call TRBD1 (5 bases). Germline CDR1 SGDLS, CDR2 YYNGEE. The CDR3 is 13 amino acids. The V end was cut by 0 bases, the J end by 5 bases, with 6 bases between. CDR3 coding DNA: TGTGCCAGCAGCGTAGTAGGGGACAATGAGCAGTTCTTC. Translation: CASSVVGDNEQFF.

The chain combines TRBV19 with TRBJ2-7; TRBD1 is a possible D gene (6 bases). V lost 5 bases and J 4 bases, leaving 18 bases between the germline ends. Germline CDR1 is LNHDA and CDR2 is SQIVND (reference sequence). This CDR3 region has 15 residues. CDR3 nucleotides: TGTGCCAGTAGTGTCCAGGGGACACCCATTTACGAGCAGTACTTC. It codes for CASSVQGTPIYEQYF.

The gene calls are TRBV7-6 and TRBJ2-3; TRBD2 is a possible D gene (5 bases). The V gene lost 1 base and the J gene lost 0 bases, with 23 bases spanning the gap. In germline, CDR1 is SGHVS, CDR2 FNYEAQ. The CDR3 is 20 residues long. CDR3 protein: CASSLVTGIRAEESTDTQYF. The CDR3 nucleotides are TGTGCCAGCAGCTTAGTTACGGGGATCAGAGCGGAGGAGAGCACAGATACGCAGTATTTT.

CDR3 amino acids: CASSEWQGFNYGYTF. The CDR3 nucleotides are TGCGCCAGCAGTGAGTGGCAGGGGTTTAACTATGGCTACACCTTC. This sequence joins TRBV10-2 and TRBJ1-2; D is perhaps TRBD1 (6 bases). Germline V lookup: CDR1 WSHSY, CDR2 SAAADI. CDR3 length equals 15 residues. V was clipped by 1 base and J by 1 base, with 10 bases between them.

V gene TRBV19 combines with J gene TRBJ2-3; the match to TRBD1 covers 8 bases. Germline V gene sequence: CDR1 LNHDA, CDR2 SQIVND (reference sequence). V lost 4 bases and J lost 4; bases outside the gene matches: 7. The CDR3 has 15 residues. CDR3: CASSTWTGIPDTQYF. For the CDR3, the DNA is TGTGCCAGTAGTACTTGGACAGGGATCCCAGATACGCAGTATTTT.

The gene calls are TRBV20-1 and TRBJ2-3; D gene ambiguous. The germline gives CDR1 DFQATT, CDR2 SNEGSKA (reference sequence). The CDR3 contains 11 residues. Trimming shortened V by 4 bases and J by 3 bases, and 5 bases separated the two germline ends. CDR3 in amino acids: CSAKSTDTQYF. CDR3 coding DNA: TGCAGTGCTAAGAGTACAGATACGCAGTATTTT.

The chain combines TRBV5-1 with TRBJ2-1; 9 nucleotides agree with TRBD2. V was pared by 3 bases and J by 2 bases, with 6 bases of the junction left unmatched. The germline CDR1 and CDR2 sequences are SGHRS and YFSETQ. The CDR3 extends over 16 amino acids. In DNA, the CDR3 is TGCGCCAGCAGCTGGTTAGCGGGGGCCCCCTACAATGAGCAGTTCTTC. Protein: CASSWLAGAPYNEQFF.

The chain couples TRBV20-1 to TRBJ1-2; D call uncertain. Germline-derived CDR1 and CDR2 are DFQATT and SNEGSKA (reference sequence). The CDR3 runs 11 residues. Trimming took 6 bases from V and 8 from J, leaving 13 bases between them. CDR3: CSANIGGGYTF. For the CDR3, the DNA is TGCAGTGCCAACATAGGAGGCGGCTACACCTTC.

The chain carries TRBV7-6 and TRBJ2-1; D remains unclear. V shed 0 bases and J shed 9 bases, with 9 bases lying between them. Germline V gene sequence: CDR1 SGHVS, CDR2 FNYEAQ. This CDR3 contains 13 residues. As DNA, the CDR3 is TGTGCCAGCAGCTTAGCGCAAACGGGTGAGCAGTTCTTC. Translated, it gives CASSLAQTGEQFF.

V is TRBV6-6 and J is TRBJ2-7, with a weak D call TRBD2 (6 bases). The V gene's germline CDR1 is MNHNY and CDR2 SVGAGI (reference sequence). Trimming cost V 4 bases and J 2 bases, with 18 bases left between them. The length of the CDR3 is 16 residues. CDR3 in DNA: TGTGCCAGCAGTTTCGGCCTTGGGACTTTGACCTACGAGCAGTACTTC. Its protein product is CASSFGLGTLTYEQYF.

The J gene is TRBJ1-1, the V gene TRBV7-9; D is ambiguous. The CDR3 totals 11 residues. The V gene's germline CDR1 is SEHNR and CDR2 FQNEAQ (reference sequence). Trimming removed 7 bases at V and 8 bases at J, with 11 bases between. The DNA for the CDR3 is TGTGCCAGCAAATCCAGAGGGGAAGCTTTCTTT. Protein: CASKSRGEAFF.

V is TRBV2 and J is TRBJ1-2; D call uncertain. The V and J ends lost 8 bases and 8 bases respectively, with 18 bases between them. This CDR3 contains 13 residues. The germline V gene encodes CDR1 SNHLY and CDR2 FYNNEI. CDR3 DNA sequence: TGTGCCAGCGGGTCGCTTAGTACGGGAGGCTACACCTTC. Its protein product is CASGSLSTGGYTF. The full variable domain, with the rest looked up from reference TRBV2 and TRBJ1-2, is EPEVTQTPSHQVTQMGQEVILRCVPISNHLYFYWYRQILGQKVEFLVSFYNNEISEKSEIFDDQFSVERPDGSNFTLKIRSTKLEDSAMYFCASGSLSTGGYTFGSGTRLTVV.

The J gene is TRBJ1-4, the V gene TRBV30, with unresolved D. The V end lost 5 bases, the J end lost 0 bases, and 7 bases lay between the germline ends. CDR1 and CDR2 from the germline V gene are GTSNPN and SVGIG (reference sequence). This CDR3 is 13 amino acids long. CDR3 in amino acids: CAWATTTNEKLFF. The DNA of the CDR3 is TGTGCCTGGGCGACAACAACTAATGAAAAACTGTTTTTT.

The chain is built from TRBV18 and TRBJ1-2, with D unresolved. V lost 11 bases to trimming and J lost 8 bases, with 15 bases between them. Germline-derived CDR1 and CDR2 are KGHSH and LQKENI. The CDR3 consists of 11 residues. The CDR3 DNA is TGTGCCGGGTCGGCGGCGGAAGGCTACACCTTC. Translating gives CAGSAAEGYTF.

The gene calls are TRBV29-1 and TRBJ2-7; 8 positions agree with TRBD1. In germline, CDR1 is SQVTM, CDR2 ANQGSEA. The V gene end was trimmed by 4 bases and the J gene end by 4 bases; junction bases not matched to a gene: 6. The CDR3 length is 13 residues. The CDR3 sequence: CSVAGGAGYEQYF. CDR3 DNA sequence: TGCAGCGTTGCAGGGGGCGCCGGTTACGAGCAGTACTTC.

V is TRBV7-2 and J is TRBJ2-7, with TRBD1 identical over 7 bases. Trimming took 1 base from V and 4 from J; bases not matched to a gene: 7. The CDR3 has 15 residues. The germline gives CDR1 SGHTA, CDR2 FQGNSA. CDR3 DNA: TGTGCCAGCAGCTTAGGACAGGGTGGATTATACGAGCAGTACTTC. Encoded protein: CASSLGQGGLYEQYF. The full variable domain, its missing parts supplied by reference TRBV7-2 and TRBJ2-7, is GAGVSQSPSNKVTEKGKDVELRCDPISGHTALYWYRQSLGQGLEFLIYFQGNSAPDKSGLPSDRFSAERTGGSVSTLTIQRTQQEDSAVYLCASSLGQGGLYEQYFGPGTRLTVT.

The V and J genes are TRBV29-1 and TRBJ2-5; 8 nucleotides match TRBD2. The germline gives CDR1 SQVTM, CDR2 ANQGSEA. J was trimmed by 4 bases and V by 5 bases; bases with no gene match: 3. CDR3 length: 12 residues. CDR3 sequence reads: CSVREGGETQYF. The DNA of the CDR3 is TGCAGCGTTCGGGAGGGAGGAGAGACCCAGTACTTC.

J is TRBJ1-2 and V is TRBV18; D ambiguous. The CDR3 sequence is 14 residues long. Trimming took 5 bases from V and 4 from J, leaving 14 bases between them. CDR1 and CDR2 from the germline V gene are KGHSH and LQKENI. The CDR3 DNA sequence: TGTGCCAGCTCAATGGAGGGCCCCGTCTATGGCTACACCTTC. Translating gives CASSMEGPVYGYTF.

The chain recombines TRBV25-1 with TRBJ1-3; D ambiguous. Germline-derived CDR1 and CDR2 are MGHDK and SYGVNS. Trimming pared 6 bases from V and 4 bases from J, leaving 13 bases between. This CDR3 comprises 14 residues. The CDR3 nucleotides are TGTGCCAGCAGCAAGACCGCGGCCGGAAACACCATATATTTT. Its protein is CASSKTAAGNTIYF.

The chain joins TRBV7-2 to TRBJ1-4; D unclear. Trimming pared 2 bases from V and 4 bases from J, leaving 11 bases between. In germline, CDR1 is SGHTA, CDR2 FQGNSA. The CDR3 extends over 15 amino acids. The CDR3 reads CASSLMQIHNEKLFF. In DNA, the CDR3 is TGTGCCAGCAGCTTAATGCAGATACATAATGAAAAACTGTTTTTT.

This sequence joins TRBV5-1 and TRBJ2-1, with D unresolved. CDR3 length: 16 residues. Germline CDR1 is SGHRS and CDR2 is YFSETQ. The V and J ends lost 0 bases and 0 bases respectively, with 10 bases between them. This CDR3 reads CASSLESRSSYNEQFF. CDR3 nucleotides: TGCGCCAGCAGCTTGGAAAGCCGAAGCTCCTACAATGAGCAGTTCTTC.

The chain uses TRBV4-2 and TRBJ2-3, with D tentatively TRBD2 (7 bases). The CDR3 has 17 amino acids. From germline, CDR1 is LGHNA and CDR2 YNFKEQ. V lost 1 base to trimming and J lost 5 bases, with 19 bases between them. The CDR3 loop is CASSQVNPGGHQDTQYF. The DNA of the CDR3 is TGTGCCAGCAGCCAAGTGAACCCCGGGGGGCACCAAGATACGCAGTATTTT.

The CDR3 region is CAWSVSVEGGFYYEQYF. The CDR3 DNA is TGTGCCTGGAGTGTATCGGTAGAAGGGGGCTTCTACTACGAGCAGTACTTC. The genes are TRBV30 and TRBJ2-7; 7 positions agree with TRBD1. V lost 0 bases and J lost 3; bases outside the gene matches: 14. Germline V gene lookup returns CDR1 GTSNPN and CDR2 SVGIG (reference sequence). This CDR3 has 17 amino acids.

This chain joins TRBV19 and TRBJ1-2; 10 bases are shared with TRBD1. The germline V gene has CDR1 LNHDA and CDR2 SQIVND (reference sequence). With 5 bases clipped from V and 0 bases from J, the junction kept 6 bases outside the gene matches. The CDR3 spans 16 residues. For the CDR3, the DNA is TGTGCCAGTAGTCCCCAGGGACAGGGGACTAACTATGGCTACACCTTC. Its protein product is CASSPQGQGTNYGYTF.

This chain links TRBV2 with TRBJ2-7; D might be TRBD2 (6 bases). This CDR3 comprises 14 residues. CDR1 is SNHLY, CDR2 FYNNEI, per germline. Trimming took off 1 base at V and 6 bases at J, with 13 bases between the two ends. The CDR3 protein is CASSEVVRGGEQYF. The CDR3 bases are TGTGCCAGCAGTGAAGTCGTGCGGGGAGGCGAGCAGTACTTC.

This chain connects TRBV11-2 to TRBJ1-2, with D possibly TRBD1 on 6 matching bases. V was cut by 0 bases and J by 8 bases, with 16 bases left in between. The germline V gene encodes CDR1 SGHAT and CDR2 FQNNGV. This CDR3 spans 15 amino acids. CDR3: CASSLDTGIPGGYTF. CDR3 sequence (DNA): TGTGCCAGCAGCTTAGACACAGGGATCCCGGGAGGCTACACCTTC. Combining the CDR3 with reference TRBV11-2 and TRBJ1-2 gives the whole variable domain EAGVAQSPRYKIIEKRQSVAFWCNPISGHATLYWYQQILGQGPKLLIQFQNNGVVDDSQLPKDRFSAERLKGVDSTLKIQPAKLEDSAVYLCASSLDTGIPGGYTFGSGTRLTVV.

The V gene is TRBV10-3, the J gene TRBJ2-7; 14 bases fit TRBD2. Per the germline V gene, CDR1 is ENHRY and CDR2 is SYGVKD. V gave up 7 bases and J gave up 2 bases; unmatched junction bases: 7. CDR3 length equals 16 residues. The CDR3 region has the DNA TGTGCCATCAACCGGGGACTAGCGGGGGACGCCTACGAGCAGTACTTC. The encoded protein is CAINRGLAGDAYEQYF.

The chain links TRBV29-1 to TRBJ2-1; D call uncertain. The V end was cut by 6 bases, the J end by 10 bases, with 13 bases between. Germline values: CDR1 SQVTM, CDR2 ANQGSEA. The CDR3 is 11 amino acids. Written as DNA, the CDR3 is TGCAGCGTCGTCTCTGTCCCCGAGCAGTTCTTC. Protein sequence: CSVVSVPEQFF.

The chain employs TRBV29-1 and TRBJ1-1, with D tentatively TRBD1 (5 bases). The germline V gene has CDR1 SQVTM and CDR2 ANQGSEA. This CDR3 has 13 residues. V was shortened by 4 bases and J by 9 bases, with 18 bases between the two germline ends. The CDR3 sequence is CSVVSLFAGQAFF. CDR3 coding DNA: TGCAGCGTTGTATCTTTATTTGCGGGGCAAGCTTTCTTT.